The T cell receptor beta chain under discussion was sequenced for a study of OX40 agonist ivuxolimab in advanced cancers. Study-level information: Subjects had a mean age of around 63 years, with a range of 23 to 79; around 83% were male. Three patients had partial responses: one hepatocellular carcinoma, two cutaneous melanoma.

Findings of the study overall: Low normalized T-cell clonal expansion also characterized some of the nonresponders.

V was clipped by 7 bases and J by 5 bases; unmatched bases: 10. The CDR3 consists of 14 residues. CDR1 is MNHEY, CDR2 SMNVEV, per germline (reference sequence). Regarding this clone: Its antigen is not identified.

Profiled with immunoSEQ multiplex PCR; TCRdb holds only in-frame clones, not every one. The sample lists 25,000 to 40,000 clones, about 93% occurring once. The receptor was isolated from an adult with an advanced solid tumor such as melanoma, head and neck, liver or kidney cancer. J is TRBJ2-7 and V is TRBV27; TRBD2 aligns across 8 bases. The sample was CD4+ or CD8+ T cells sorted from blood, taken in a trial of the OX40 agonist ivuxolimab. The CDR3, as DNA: TGTGCCAGCACTCGGGGGCTAGCGGGTGACGAGCAGTACTTC. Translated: CASTRGLAGDEQYF.